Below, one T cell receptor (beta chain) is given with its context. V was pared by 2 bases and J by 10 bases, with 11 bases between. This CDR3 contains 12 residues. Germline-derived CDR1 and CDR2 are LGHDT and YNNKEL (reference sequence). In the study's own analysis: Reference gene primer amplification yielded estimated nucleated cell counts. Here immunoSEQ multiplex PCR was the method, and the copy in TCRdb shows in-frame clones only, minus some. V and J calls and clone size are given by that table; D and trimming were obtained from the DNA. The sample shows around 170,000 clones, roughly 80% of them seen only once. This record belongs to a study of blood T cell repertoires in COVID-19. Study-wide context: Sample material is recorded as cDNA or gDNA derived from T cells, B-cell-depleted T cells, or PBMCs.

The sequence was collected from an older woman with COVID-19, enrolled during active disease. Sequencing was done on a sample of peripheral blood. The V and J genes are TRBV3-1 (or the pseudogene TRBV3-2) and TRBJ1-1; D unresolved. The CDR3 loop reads CASSQLGEAAFF. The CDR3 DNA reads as TGTGCCAGCAGCCAACTTGGGGAGGCAGCTTTCTTT.